This T cell receptor (beta chain) stems from a study of OX40 agonist ivuxolimab in advanced cancers. Across the study: Ivuxolimab, an antibody acting as an agonist of OX40 (CD134), was used to treat patients.

The method was immunoSEQ multiplex PCR; TCRdb's version includes in-frame clones alone and lacks a portion of them. The table shows about 83,000 clones, with about 88% occurring only once. This CDR3 is built from 16 residues. CDR1 is MNHNY and CDR2 is SVGAGI in the germline V gene (reference sequence). Trimming at V came to 5 bases and at J to 2 bases, leaving 11 bases not matched to a gene. The chain couples TRBV6-6 to TRBJ2-7, with 8 bases lining up with TRBD1. The TCR comes from an adult with an advanced solid tumor such as melanoma, head and neck, liver or kidney cancer. The sequenced sample was CD4+ or CD8+ T cells sorted from blood, obtained in a trial of the OX40 agonist ivuxolimab. CDR3 coding DNA: TGTGCCAGCAGTACCTGGGGCAGGGGGCTTACCTACGAGCAGTACTTC. Protein sequence: CASSTWGRGLTYEQYF.